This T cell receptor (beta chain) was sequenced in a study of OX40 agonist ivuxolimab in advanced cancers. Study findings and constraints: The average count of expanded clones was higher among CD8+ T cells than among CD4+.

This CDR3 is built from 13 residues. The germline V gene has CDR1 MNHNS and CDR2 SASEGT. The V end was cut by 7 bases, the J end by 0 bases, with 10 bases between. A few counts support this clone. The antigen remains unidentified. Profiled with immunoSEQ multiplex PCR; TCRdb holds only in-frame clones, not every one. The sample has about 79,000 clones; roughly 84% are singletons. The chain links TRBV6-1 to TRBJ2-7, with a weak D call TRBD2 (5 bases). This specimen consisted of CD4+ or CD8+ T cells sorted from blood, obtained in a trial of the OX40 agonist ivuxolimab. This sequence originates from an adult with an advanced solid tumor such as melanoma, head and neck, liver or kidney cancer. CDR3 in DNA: TGTGCCAGCAATCTGGGGAGCTCCTACGAGCAGTACTTC. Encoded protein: CASNLGSSYEQYF.